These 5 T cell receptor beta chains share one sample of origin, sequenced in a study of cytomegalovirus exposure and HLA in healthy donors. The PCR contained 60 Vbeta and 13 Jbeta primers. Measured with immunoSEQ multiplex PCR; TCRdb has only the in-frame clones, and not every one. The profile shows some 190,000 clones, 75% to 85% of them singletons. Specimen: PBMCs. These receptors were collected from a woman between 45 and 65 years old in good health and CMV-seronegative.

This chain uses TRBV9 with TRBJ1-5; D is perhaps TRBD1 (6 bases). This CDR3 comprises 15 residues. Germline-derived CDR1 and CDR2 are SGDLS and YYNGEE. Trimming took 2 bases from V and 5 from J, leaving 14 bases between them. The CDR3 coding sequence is TGTGCCAGCAGCGTTTCGCACAGGGAGCATCAGCCCCAGCATTTT. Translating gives CASSVSHREHQPQHF.

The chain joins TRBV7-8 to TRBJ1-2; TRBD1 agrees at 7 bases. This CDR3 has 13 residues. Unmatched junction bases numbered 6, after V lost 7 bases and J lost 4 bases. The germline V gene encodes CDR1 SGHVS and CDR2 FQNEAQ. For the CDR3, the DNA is TGTGCCAGCACCCCGGGACAGTCCTATGGCTACACCTTC. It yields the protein CASTPGQSYGYTF.

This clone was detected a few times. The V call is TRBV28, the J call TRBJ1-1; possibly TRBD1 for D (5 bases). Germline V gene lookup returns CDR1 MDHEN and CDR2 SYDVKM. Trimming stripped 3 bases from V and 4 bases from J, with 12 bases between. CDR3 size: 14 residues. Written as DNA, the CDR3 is TGTGCCAGCAGTTTGGGTGAAAGGGGCACTGAAGCTTTCTTT. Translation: CASSLGERGTEAFF.

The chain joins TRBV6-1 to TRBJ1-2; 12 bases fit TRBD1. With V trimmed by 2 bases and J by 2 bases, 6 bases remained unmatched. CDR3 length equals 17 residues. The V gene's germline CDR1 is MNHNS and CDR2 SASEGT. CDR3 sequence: CASSESGTGGRNYGYTF. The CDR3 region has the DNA TGTGCCAGCAGTGAATCCGGGACAGGGGGCAGGAACTATGGCTACACCTTC.

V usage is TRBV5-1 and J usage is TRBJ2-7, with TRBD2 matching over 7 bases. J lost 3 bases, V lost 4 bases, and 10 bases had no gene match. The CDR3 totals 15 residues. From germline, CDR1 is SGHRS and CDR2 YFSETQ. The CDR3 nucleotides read TGCGCCAGCAGCGAGCCGACTAGCAGAGACTACGAGCAGTACTTC. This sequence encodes CASSEPTSRDYEQYF.